This T cell receptor (beta chain) was profiled in a study of chemoradiotherapy in HPV16-positive cancers. Across the study: Candidate HPV-specific T-cell clones and common TCR motifs came from functional assays in two HPV16-positive patients.

Notes on the study in general: Candidate HPV-specific clones and E7-related TCR motifs grew in tumor during treatment. In HPV16-positive patients, HPV-responsive T-cell expansion tracked better recurrence-free survival.

The V gene's germline CDR1 is KGHSH and CDR2 LQKENI. This CDR3 spans 16 amino acids. V was cut by 5 bases and J by 0 bases, with 16 bases left in between. The data were produced by immunoSEQ multiplex PCR, yet TCRdb's version contains in-frame clones alone and is incomplete. This table has 7,900 or so clones, around 88% appearing once. Comments on this clone: Its target is not known.

This chain joins TRBV18 and TRBJ1-2; D remains ambiguous. The specimen was blood, collected from a patient who underwent chemoradiotherapy. The receptor's source is a human donor with HPV-associated anogenital cancer. CDR3 region: CASSSTSAEPNYGYTF. The CDR3 nucleotides are TGTGCCAGCTCATCCACGTCAGCGGAACCTAACTATGGCTACACCTTC.